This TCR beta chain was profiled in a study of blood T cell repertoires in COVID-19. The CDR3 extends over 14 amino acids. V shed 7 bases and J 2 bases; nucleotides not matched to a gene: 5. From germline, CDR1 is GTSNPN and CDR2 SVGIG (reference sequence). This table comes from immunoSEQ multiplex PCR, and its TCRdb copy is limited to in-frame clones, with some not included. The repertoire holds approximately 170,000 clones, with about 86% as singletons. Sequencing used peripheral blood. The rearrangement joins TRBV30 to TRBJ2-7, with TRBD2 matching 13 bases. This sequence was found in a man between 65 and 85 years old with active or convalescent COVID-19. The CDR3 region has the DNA TGTGCCTCCAAGGGACTAGCGGGAACCTACGAGCAGTACTTC. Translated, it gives CASKGLAGTYEQYF.